Listed below are T cell receptor beta chains from one sample, sequenced in a study of T cell changes during pregnancy in multiple sclerosis. Generated by immunoSEQ multiplex PCR, the TCRdb table keeps only in-frame clones and is missing some. This sample yields around 120,000 clones, of which approximately 89% are seen a single time; approximately 3.5% belongs to the top ten. Sequences were derived from peripheral blood, sampled after pregnancy. The origin of the receptors is a female donor with multiple sclerosis, enrolled in a pregnancy study. CDR3s leave out the opening cysteine and the closing phenylalanine or tryptophan. Clone size is not always given. Where it is, it says once, few, many or a class for expanded clones.

size: -; J: TRBJ2-2; V: TRBV19; CDR3: AIGGQGGTGELF
size: -; J: TRBJ1-4; V: TRBV6-5; CDR3: ASSPTSRLEKLF
size: -; J: TRBJ2-7; V: TRBV7-9; CDR3: ASSWDRVSSYEQY
size: -; J: TRBJ2-1; V: TRBV5-4; CDR3: ASRQGYNEQF
size: -; J: TRBJ1-2; V: TRBV15; CDR3: ATSRDGREGGGGYGYT
size: -; J: TRBJ2-7; V: TRBV19; CDR3: ASGTSRGTYEQY
size: -; J: TRBJ2-5; V: TRBV10-1; CDR3: ASSDGMGSGETQY
size: once; J: TRBJ1-3; V: TRBV9; CDR3: ASSVSADSPGNTIY
size: -; J: TRBJ1-2; V: TRBV4-1; CDR3: ASSQAQGELYGYT
size: -; J: TRBJ2-5; V: TRBV2; CDR3: ASNGGGETQY
size: few; J: TRBJ1-2; V: TRBV14; CDR3: ASSLRDISNYGYT
size: -; J: TRBJ2-2; V: TRBV9; CDR3: ASSVALTANTGELF
size: -; J: TRBJ1-2; V: TRBV9; CDR3: ASSPTGILYGYT
size: -; J: TRBJ2-2; V: TRBV9; CDR3: ASSVETLNTGELF
size: once; J: TRBJ2-2; V: TRBV19; CDR3: ASSIPIAGGLLTGELF
size: once; J: TRBJ2-2; V: TRBV7-8; CDR3: ASSVQGAGELF
size: -; J: TRBJ1-6; V: TRBV19; CDR3: ASSVTTLGADSPLH
size: -; J: TRBJ1-3; V: TRBV11-2; CDR3: ASHRAGDSGNTIY
size: -; J: TRBJ2-7; V: TRBV9; CDR3: ASSNPGTAEDYEQY
size: -; J: TRBJ2-7; V: TRBV29-1; CDR3: SVVFGGYEQY
size: -; J: TRBJ1-1; V: TRBV19; CDR3: ACRAGQEAF
size: few; J: TRBJ2-7; V: TRBV5-4; CDR3: ASSPSRPGEQY
size: -; J: TRBJ2-7; V: TRBV15; CDR3: ATSPRTGSDEQY
size: few; J: TRBJ1-2; V: TRBV6-5; CDR3: ASRDRAYGYT
size: -; J: TRBJ2-3; V: TRBV2; CDR3: ASSVTASGGTQY
size: -; J: TRBJ2-1; V: TRBV5-4; CDR3: ASSLEASGGF
size: once; J: TRBJ1-3; V: TRBV7-3; CDR3: ASSLFNGNTIY
size: few; J: TRBJ1-1; V: TRBV7-9; CDR3: ASTPPQGNTEAF
size: -; J: TRBJ1-1; V: TRBV18; CDR3: ASSPWGQILNTEAF
size: -; J: TRBJ1-1; V: TRBV27; CDR3: ASSGFRGRENTEAF
size: few; J: TRBJ2-1; V: TRBV7-8; CDR3: ASSPGTSGGFGNEQF
size: -; J: TRBJ2-3; V: TRBV2; CDR3: ASSEFQGSTDTQY
size: -; J: TRBJ2-7; V: TRBV5-1; CDR3: ASSLTGGLNEQY
size: -; J: TRBJ1-2; V: TRBV12-5; CDR3: ASGFETGTGYT
size: -; J: TRBJ2-6; V: TRBV1; CDR3: TSSPRTGSPSGANVLT
size: -; J: TRBJ1-2; V: TRBV7-6; CDR3: ASSSQTGLGVKYYGYT
size: -; J: TRBJ2-5; V: TRBV5-1; CDR3: ASSLGPLGRGGSETQY
size: -; J: TRBJ1-1; V: TRBV6-5; CDR3: ASSSPRTGNTEAF
size: -; J: TRBJ1-1; V: TRBV5-1; CDR3: ASSFGTRMNTEAF
size: -; J: TRBJ1-3; V: TRBV13; CDR3: ASSLGLREGNTIY
size: -; J: TRBJ1-2; V: TRBV10-3; CDR3: AIRQGNYGYT
size: -; J: TRBJ1-1; V: TRBV30; CDR3: AWSTYRGGTEAF